A single sample gave rise to the 5 T cell receptor beta chains below, sequenced in a study of a mutant IDH1 vaccine in newly diagnosed glioma. Time point denoted: baseline, week 1 (first vaccination visit). Treatment noted: pre-vaccination baseline after standard-of-care therapy. Profiling relied on immunoSEQ multiplex PCR, and the TCRdb table lists in-frame clones only, not all of them. The sample shows 30,000 to 35,000 clones, around 80% of them seen only once. Sequencing was performed on peripheral blood mononuclear cells (PBMCs), taken from a glioma patient treated with radiotherapy, temozolomide or both. The receptors stem from a man aged 50-60 years with glioma. Some clones in this sample may be carry-over from other donors' samples.

The chain joins TRBV27 to TRBJ2-1; D might be TRBD2 (6 bases). The CDR3 consists of 15 residues. Germline V CDR1 and CDR2: MNHEY, SMNVEV (reference sequence). V lost 2 bases and J 7 bases, leaving 15 bases between the germline ends. CDR3: CASSLGQGRGNEQFF. CDR3 nucleotides: TGTGCCAGCAGTTTAGGGCAGGGACGGGGGAATGAGCAGTTCTTC.

The V gene is TRBV5-6, the J gene TRBJ2-7, with TRBD1 matching over 8 bases. The V segment lost 0 bases and the J segment 5 bases; nucleotides outside the gene matches: 4. This CDR3 spans 14 amino acids. Germline CDR1 and CDR2: SGHDT and YYEEEE. The CDR3 DNA is TGTGCCAGCAGCTTGGGGGGACAGGTCAACGAGCAGTACTTC. It encodes CASSLGGQVNEQYF. Full variable domain (missing parts from reference TRBV5-6 and TRBJ2-7): DAGVTQSPTHLIKTRGQQVTLRCSPKSGHDTVSWYQQALGQGPQFIFQYYEEEERQRGNFPDRFSGHQFPNYSSELNVNALLLGDSALYLCASSLGGQVNEQYFGPGTRLTVT.

This clone was counted between two and nine times. The chain employs TRBV5-4 and TRBJ2-7; maybe TRBD1 (6 bases). CDR1 and CDR2 from the germline V gene are SGHNT and YYREEE (reference sequence). The CDR3 consists of 12 residues. Trimming took 3 bases from V and 3 from J, leaving 7 bases between them. The CDR3 DNA follows: TGTGCCAGCAGCTCGGACAGCTACGAGCAGTACTTC. This encodes CASSSDSYEQYF.

This chain links TRBV2 with TRBJ2-7; 13 nucleotides match TRBD2. This CDR3 spans 17 amino acids. CDR1 and CDR2 from the germline V gene are SNHLY and FYNNEI. V lost 7 bases to trimming and J lost 6 bases; unmatched junction nucleotides: 15. CDR3 bases: TGTGCCAGCAAATTGACTAGCGGGGGGCGGTACGGGATCGAGCAGTACTTC. The encoded protein is CASKLTSGGRYGIEQYF.

V gene TRBV11-1 combines with J gene TRBJ1-5; D perhaps matches TRBD1 (5 bases). The CDR3 loop spans 14 amino acids. Trimming removed 5 bases at V and 1 base at J, with 9 bases between. Germline V gene data show CDR1 as SGHAT and CDR2 as FQDESV (reference sequence). The CDR3 nucleotides are TGTGCCAGCAGCAGTGCAGGGAGCAATCAGCCCCAGCATTTT. It is translated as CASSSAGSNQPQHF.